This paragraph reports one T cell receptor beta chain. Its antigen remains unidentified. UMI-labeled 5' RACE TRB cDNA libraries were prepared from the cells. TCRdb reprocessed the 5' RACE reads; each CDR3 protein has one entry and no DNA is given. The sample spans some 140,000 distinct CDR3 sequences; the ten largest clones claim 0.45% to 0.6%. The record originates from a study of CXCR3-negative and CXCR3-positive naive CD8 T cells. The CDR3 loop spans 16 amino acids. CDR1 and CDR2 (germline): SGHTA, FQGNSA. Study results and caveats: Comparably high diversity marked both naive subsets, whereas memory CD8+ cells had much lower diversity. For naive cells, CXCR3-negative and CXCR3-positive subsets had similar TRBV-TRBJ usage; for memory cells, usage differed. The TRB CDR3s that CXCR3-positive naive cells carried were more hydrophobic than those of CXCR3-negative naive cells. With CXCR3 expression partially decreased after cryopreservation, most assays relied on fresh PBMCs.

CD45RO-CCR7+CD27+CD95- was the phenotype of naive CD8+ T cells. The chain joins TRBV7-2 to TRBJ2-2; TCRdb's assignment of TRBD1 cannot be checked, as there is no DNA. Material for sequencing was naive CXCR3+ CD8+ T cells from blood. The subset: CD45RO-CCR7+CD27+CD95- naive CD8+ T cells expressing CXCR3 (TNR3+). This clonotype was obtained from a human donor in good health. Some clones in this sample may be carry-over from other donors' samples. The CDR3 loop reads CASSFWSGGSTGELFF.